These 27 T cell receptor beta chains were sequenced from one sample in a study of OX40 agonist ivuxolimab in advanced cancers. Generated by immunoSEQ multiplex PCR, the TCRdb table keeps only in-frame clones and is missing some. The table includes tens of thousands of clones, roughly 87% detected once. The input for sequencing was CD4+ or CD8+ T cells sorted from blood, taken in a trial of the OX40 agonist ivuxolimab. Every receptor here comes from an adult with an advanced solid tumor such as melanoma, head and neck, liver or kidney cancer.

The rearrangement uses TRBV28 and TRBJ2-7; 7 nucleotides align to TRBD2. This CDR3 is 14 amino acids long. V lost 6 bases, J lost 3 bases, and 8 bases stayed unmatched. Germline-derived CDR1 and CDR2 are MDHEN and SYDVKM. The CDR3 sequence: CASSHREADYEQYF. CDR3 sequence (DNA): TGTGCCAGCAGCCATCGGGAGGCAGACTACGAGCAGTACTTC.

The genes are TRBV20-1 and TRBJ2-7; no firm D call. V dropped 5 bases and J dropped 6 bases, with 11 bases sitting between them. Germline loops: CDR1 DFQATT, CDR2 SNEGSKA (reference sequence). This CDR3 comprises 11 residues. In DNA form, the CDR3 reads TGCAGTGCTCTCCAATTAGGCGAGCAGTACTTC. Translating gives CSALQLGEQYF.

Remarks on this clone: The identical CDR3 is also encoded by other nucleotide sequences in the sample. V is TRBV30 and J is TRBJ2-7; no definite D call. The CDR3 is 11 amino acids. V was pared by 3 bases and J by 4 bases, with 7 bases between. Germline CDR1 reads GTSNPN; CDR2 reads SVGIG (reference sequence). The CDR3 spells CAWRTVYEQYF. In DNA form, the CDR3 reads TGTGCCTGGAGGACGGTATACGAGCAGTACTTC.

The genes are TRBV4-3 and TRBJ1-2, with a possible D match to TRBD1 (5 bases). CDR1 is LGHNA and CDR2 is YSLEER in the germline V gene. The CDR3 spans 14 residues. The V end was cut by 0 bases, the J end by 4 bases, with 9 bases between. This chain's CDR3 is CASSQDRGVYGYTF. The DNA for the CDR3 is TGCGCCAGCAGCCAAGATCGGGGGGTCTATGGCTACACCTTC.

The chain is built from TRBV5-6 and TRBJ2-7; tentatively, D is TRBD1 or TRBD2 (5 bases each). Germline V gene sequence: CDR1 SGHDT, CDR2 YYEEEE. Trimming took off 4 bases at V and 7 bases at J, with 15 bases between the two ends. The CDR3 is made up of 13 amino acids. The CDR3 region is CASSLQAGTEQYF. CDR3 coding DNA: TGTGCCAGCAGCCTCCAGGCAGGGACGGAGCAGTACTTC. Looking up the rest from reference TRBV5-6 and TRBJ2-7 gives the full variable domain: DAGVTQSPTHLIKTRGQQVTLRCSPKSGHDTVSWYQQALGQGPQFIFQYYEEEERQRGNFPDRFSGHQFPNYSSELNVNALLLGDSALYLCASSLQAGTEQYFGPGTRLTVT.

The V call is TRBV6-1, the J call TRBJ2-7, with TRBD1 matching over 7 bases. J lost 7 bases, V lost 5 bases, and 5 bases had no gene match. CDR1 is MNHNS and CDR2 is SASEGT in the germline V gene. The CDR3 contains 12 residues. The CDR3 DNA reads TGTGCCAGCAGTCTCGACAGGGTTGAGCAGTACTTC. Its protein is CASSLDRVEQYF.

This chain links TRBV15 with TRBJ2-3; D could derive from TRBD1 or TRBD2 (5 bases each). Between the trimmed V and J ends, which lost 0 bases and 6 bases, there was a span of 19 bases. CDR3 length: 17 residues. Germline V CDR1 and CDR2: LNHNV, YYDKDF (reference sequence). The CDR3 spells CATSRDISRGPLDTQYF. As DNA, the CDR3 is TGTGCCACCAGCAGAGATATTTCGAGGGGACCGTTGGATACGCAGTATTTT.

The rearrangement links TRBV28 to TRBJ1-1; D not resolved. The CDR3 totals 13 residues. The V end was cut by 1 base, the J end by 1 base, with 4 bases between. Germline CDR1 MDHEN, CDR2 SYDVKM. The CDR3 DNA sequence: TGTGCCAGCAGTTTATTGGGGAACACTGAAGCTTTCTTT. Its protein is CASSLLGNTEAFF.

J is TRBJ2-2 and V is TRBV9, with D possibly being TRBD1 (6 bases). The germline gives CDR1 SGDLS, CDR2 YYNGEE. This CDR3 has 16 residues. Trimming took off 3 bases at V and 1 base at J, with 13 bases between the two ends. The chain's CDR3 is CASSAETGLNTGELFF. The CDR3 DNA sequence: TGTGCCAGCAGCGCAGAGACAGGACTGAACACCGGGGAGCTGTTTTTT.

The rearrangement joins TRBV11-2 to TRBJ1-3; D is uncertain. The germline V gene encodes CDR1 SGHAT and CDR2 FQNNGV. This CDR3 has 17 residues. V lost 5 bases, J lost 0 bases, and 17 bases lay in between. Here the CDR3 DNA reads TGTGCCAGCAGCCCGAGGACCGGGTACCTCTCTGGAAACACCATATATTTT. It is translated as CASSPRTGYLSGNTIYF.

The CDR3 region has the DNA TGTGCCAGCAGTCCCCCCCTCGGTGGATCTGGAAACACCATATATTTT. Protein: CASSPPLGGSGNTIYF. The rearrangement links TRBV28 to TRBJ1-3; D gene ambiguous. Trimming shortened V by 5 bases and J by 1 base, and 15 bases separated the two germline ends. Germline CDR1 is MDHEN and CDR2 is SYDVKM. This CDR3 region has 16 residues. Supplemented by reference TRBV28 and TRBJ1-3, the full variable domain reads DVKVTQSSRYLVKRTGEKVFLECVQDMDHENMFWYRQDPGLGLRLIYFSYDVKMKEKGDIPEGYSVSREKKERFSLILESASTNQTSMYLCASSPPLGGSGNTIYFGEGSWLTVV.

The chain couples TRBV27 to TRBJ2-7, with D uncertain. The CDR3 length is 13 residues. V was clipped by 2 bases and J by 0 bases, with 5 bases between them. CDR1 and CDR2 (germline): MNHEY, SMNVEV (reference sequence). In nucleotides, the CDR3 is TGTGCCAGCAGTTTACACAGCTCCTACGAGCAGTACTTC. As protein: CASSLHSSYEQYF.

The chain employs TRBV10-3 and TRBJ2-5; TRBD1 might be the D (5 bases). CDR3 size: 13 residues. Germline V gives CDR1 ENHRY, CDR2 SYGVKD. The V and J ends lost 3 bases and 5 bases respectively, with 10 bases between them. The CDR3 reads CAISEGVRETQYF. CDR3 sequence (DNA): TGTGCCATCAGTGAAGGGGTAAGGGAGACCCAGTACTTC.

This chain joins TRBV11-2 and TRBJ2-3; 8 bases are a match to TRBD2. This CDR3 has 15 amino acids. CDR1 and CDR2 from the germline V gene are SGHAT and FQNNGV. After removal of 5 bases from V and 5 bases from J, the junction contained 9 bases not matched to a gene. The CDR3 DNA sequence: TGTGCCAGCAGCCAACGCGGGGGGTATGGAGATACGCAGTATTTT. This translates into CASSQRGGYGDTQYF.

CDR3 in amino acids: CASSTRDSFTEAFF. The CDR3 coding sequence is TGTGCCAGCAGTACTAGGGACAGTTTTACTGAAGCTTTCTTT. The V gene is TRBV27, the J gene TRBJ1-1; 7 nucleotides match TRBD1. J gave up 5 bases and V 5 bases, and 8 bases lay outside the gene matches. Per the germline V gene, CDR1 is MNHEY and CDR2 is SMNVEV (reference sequence). This CDR3 is built from 14 residues.

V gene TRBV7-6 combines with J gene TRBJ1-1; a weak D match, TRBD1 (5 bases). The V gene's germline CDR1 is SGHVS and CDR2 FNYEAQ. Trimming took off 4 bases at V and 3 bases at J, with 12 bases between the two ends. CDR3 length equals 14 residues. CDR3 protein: CASSYRDRHTEAFF. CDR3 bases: TGTGCCAGCAGCTACCGGGACCGGCACACTGAAGCTTTCTTT.

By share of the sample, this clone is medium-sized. The DNA for the CDR3 is TGTGCCAGCAGCCCCGACAGGGGGGCCAGTCAGGGTGGCTACACCTTC. Translating it yields CASSPDRGASQGGYTF. This chain connects TRBV28 to TRBJ1-2; 9 bases map to TRBD1. The CDR3 length is 16 residues. Germline values: CDR1 MDHEN, CDR2 SYDVKM. Trimming took 6 bases from V and 7 from J; bases not matched to a gene: 15.

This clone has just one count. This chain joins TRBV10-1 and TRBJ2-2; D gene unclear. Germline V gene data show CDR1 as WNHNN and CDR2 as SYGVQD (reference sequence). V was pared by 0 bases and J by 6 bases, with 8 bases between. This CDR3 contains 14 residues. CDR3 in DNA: TGCGCCAGCAGTGAGTCGATAACCCCCGGGGAGCTGTTTTTT. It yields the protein CASSESITPGELFF.

The CDR3 bases are TGTGCCAGCAGTAGGGGAACCGACATAGCGGGCAATCAGCCCCAGCATTTT. It is translated as CASSRGTDIAGNQPQHF. J is TRBJ1-5 and V is TRBV4-2; a weak D match, TRBD1 (5 bases). The CDR3 is 17 amino acids. The V and J ends lost 6 bases and 2 bases respectively, with 20 bases between them. CDR1 and CDR2 from the germline V gene are LGHNA and YNFKEQ.

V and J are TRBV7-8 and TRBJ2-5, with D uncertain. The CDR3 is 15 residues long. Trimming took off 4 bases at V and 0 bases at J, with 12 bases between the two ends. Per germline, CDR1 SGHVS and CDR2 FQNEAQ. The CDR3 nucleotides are TGTGCCAGCAGCTCAGATGGGTACGACCAAGAGACCCAGTACTTC. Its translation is CASSSDGYDQETQYF. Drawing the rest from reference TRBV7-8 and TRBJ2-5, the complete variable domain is GAGVSQSPRYKVAKRGQDVALRCDPISGHVSLFWYQQALGQGPEFLTYFQNEAQLDKSGLPSDRFFAERPEGSVSTLKIQRTQQEDSAVYLCASSSDGYDQETQYFGPGTRLLVL.

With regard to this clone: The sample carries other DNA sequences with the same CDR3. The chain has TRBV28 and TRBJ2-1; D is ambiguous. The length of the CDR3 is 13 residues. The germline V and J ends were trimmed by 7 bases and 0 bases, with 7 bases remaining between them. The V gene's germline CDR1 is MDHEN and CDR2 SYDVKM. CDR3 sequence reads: CASMGSSYNEQFF. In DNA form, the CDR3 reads TGTGCCAGCATGGGTAGCTCCTACAATGAGCAGTTCTTC.

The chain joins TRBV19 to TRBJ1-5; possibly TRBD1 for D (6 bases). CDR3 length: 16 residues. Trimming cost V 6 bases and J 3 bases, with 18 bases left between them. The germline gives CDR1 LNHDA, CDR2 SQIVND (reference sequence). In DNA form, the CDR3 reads TGTGCCAGTAGACCCGTACAGGGATATAACAATCAGCCCCAGCATTTT. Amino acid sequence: CASRPVQGYNNQPQHF. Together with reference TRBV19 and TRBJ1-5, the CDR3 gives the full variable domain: DGGITQSPKYLFRKEGQNVTLSCEQNLNHDAMYWYRQDPGQGLRLIYYSQIVNDFQKGDIAEGYSVSREKKESFPLTVTSAQKNPTAFYLCASRPVQGYNNQPQHFGDGTRLSIL.

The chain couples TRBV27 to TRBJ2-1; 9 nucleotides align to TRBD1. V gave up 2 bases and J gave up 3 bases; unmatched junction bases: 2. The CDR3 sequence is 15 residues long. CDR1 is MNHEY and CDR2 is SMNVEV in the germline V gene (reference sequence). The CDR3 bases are TGTGCCAGCAGTTTAGGGACAGGGCTCTACAATGAGCAGTTCTTC. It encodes CASSLGTGLYNEQFF.

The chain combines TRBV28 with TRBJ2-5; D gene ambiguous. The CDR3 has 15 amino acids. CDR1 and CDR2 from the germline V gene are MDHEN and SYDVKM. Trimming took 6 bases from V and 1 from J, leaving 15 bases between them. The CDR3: CASSLQSGVQETQYF. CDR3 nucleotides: TGTGCCAGCAGCCTCCAATCTGGAGTCCAAGAGACCCAGTACTTC.

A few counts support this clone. The CDR3 region has the DNA TGCGCCAGCAGCCTGAGTGTATTCCTTAACGACCCTGGGGCCAACGTCCTGACTTTC. Translation: CASSLSVFLNDPGANVLTF. The J gene is TRBJ2-6, the V gene TRBV4-1; D not certain. The length of the CDR3 is 19 residues. Trimming left V 4 bases short and J 2 bases short, with 21 bases between. CDR1 is MGHRA, CDR2 YSYEKL, per germline.

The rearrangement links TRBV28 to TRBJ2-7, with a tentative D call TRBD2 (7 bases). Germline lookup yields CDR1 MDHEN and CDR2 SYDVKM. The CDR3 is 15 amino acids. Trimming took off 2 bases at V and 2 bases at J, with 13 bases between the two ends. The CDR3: CASSLGAGATYEQYV. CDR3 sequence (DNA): TGTGCCAGCAGTTTAGGGGCGGGGGCAACCTACGAGCAGTACGTC.

The CDR3 nucleotides read TGTGCCAGCAGCCCAGACAGGGGTGGAGATACGCAGTATTTT. Residues: CASSPDRGGDTQYF. The genes are TRBV7-6 and TRBJ2-3, with 8 bases fitting TRBD1. V was clipped by 5 bases and J by 5 bases; unmatched bases: 6. Looked up from germline, CDR1 is SGHVS and CDR2 is FNYEAQ. The CDR3 has 14 residues.